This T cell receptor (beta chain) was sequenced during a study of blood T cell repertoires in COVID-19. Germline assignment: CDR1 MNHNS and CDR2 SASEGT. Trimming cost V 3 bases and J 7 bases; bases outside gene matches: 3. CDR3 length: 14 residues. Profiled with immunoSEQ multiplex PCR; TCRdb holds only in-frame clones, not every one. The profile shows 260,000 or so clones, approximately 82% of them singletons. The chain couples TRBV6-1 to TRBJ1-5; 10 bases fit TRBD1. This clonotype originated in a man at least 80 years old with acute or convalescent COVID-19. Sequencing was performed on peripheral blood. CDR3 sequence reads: CASSETGGLQPQHF. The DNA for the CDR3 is TGTGCCAGCAGTGAGACAGGGGGCCTGCAGCCCCAGCATTTT.